Following are 29 T cell receptor beta chains from one sample sequenced in a study of glioma-infiltrating T cells after dendritic cell vaccination. Profiled with immunoSEQ multiplex PCR; TCRdb holds only in-frame clones, not every one. The table includes tens of thousands of clones, more than 75% detected once. Time point in this sample: after dendritic cell vaccination, including at tumor progression/relapse. This specimen consisted of blood, obtained after dendritic cell vaccination. The receptors come from a human donor with glioblastoma.

The rearrangement joins TRBV18 to TRBJ1-1, with D perhaps matching TRBD1 (6 bases). Trimming removed 1 base from V and 3 bases from J, with 12 bases in between. The CDR3 is made up of 15 amino acids. The germline gives CDR1 KGHSH, CDR2 LQKENI. In DNA, the CDR3 is TGTGCCAGCTCACCACGGGATAAGGGGGACACTGAAGCTTTCTTT. Its translation is CASSPRDKGDTEAFF. The complete variable domain, with remaining parts taken from reference TRBV18 and TRBJ1-1, reads NAGVMQNPRHLVRRRGQEARLRCSPMKGHSHVYWYRQLPEEGLKFMVYLQKENIIDESGMPKERFSAEFPKEGPSILRIQQVVRGDSAAYFCASSPRDKGDTEAFFGQGTRLTVV.

The chain couples TRBV6-5 to TRBJ1-5; a possible D gene is TRBD1 (5 bases). The CDR3 extends over 15 amino acids. V was cut by 6 bases and J by 4 bases, with 16 bases left in between. Germline values: CDR1 MNHEY, CDR2 SVGAGI. The DNA of the CDR3 is TGTGCCAGCAGGATGACGGGGGGAGGAAATCAGCCCCAGCATTTT. This codes for CASRMTGGGNQPQHF.

The chain links TRBV9 to TRBJ2-5; a weak D match, TRBD2 (6 bases). V was cut by 0 bases and J by 5 bases, with 11 bases left in between. In germline, CDR1 is SGDLS, CDR2 YYNGEE. CDR3 length: 14 residues. CDR3 bases: TGTGCCAGCAGCGTAGTGGGGGGTACGGAGACCCAGTACTTC. This sequence encodes CASSVVGGTETQYF.

V is TRBV7-8 and J is TRBJ2-7; 9 bases agree with TRBD2. The CDR3 has 15 residues. CDR1 SGHVS and CDR2 FQNEAQ come from the germline V gene. J was trimmed by 6 bases and V by 4 bases; bases with no gene match: 10. The CDR3: CASSSQAGGGREQYF. The CDR3 nucleotides are TGTGCCAGCAGCTCTCAAGCGGGGGGAGGACGCGAGCAGTACTTC.

The chain employs TRBV2 and TRBJ2-2; D uncertain. Trimming cost V 1 base and J 0 bases, with 9 bases left between them. The CDR3 loop spans 16 amino acids. Germline values: CDR1 SNHLY, CDR2 FYNNEI. The CDR3 sequence is CASSEVYYPNTGELFF. As DNA, the CDR3 is TGTGCCAGCAGTGAAGTTTACTATCCGAACACCGGGGAGCTGTTTTTT.

The chain uses TRBV20-1 and TRBJ2-7; D is ambiguous. From germline, CDR1 is DFQATT and CDR2 SNEGSKA (reference sequence). The CDR3 has 11 amino acids. V dropped 5 bases and J dropped 3 bases, with 8 bases sitting between them. The CDR3 here is CSAQTYYEQYF. CDR3 DNA: TGCAGTGCTCAAACATACTACGAGCAGTACTTC.

The chain is built from TRBV5-4 and TRBJ1-2; the match to TRBD1 covers 10 bases. The CDR3 is 16 amino acids. Germline V gives CDR1 SGHNT, CDR2 YYREEE (reference sequence). Unmatched junction bases numbered 2, after V lost 0 bases and J lost 0 bases. This chain's CDR3 is CASSLDGTGANYGYTF. The CDR3, as DNA: TGTGCCAGCAGCTTGGATGGGACAGGGGCTAACTATGGCTACACCTTC. The variable domain in full, with the rest retrieved from reference TRBV5-4 and TRBJ1-2, is ETGVTQSPTHLIKTRGQQVTLRCSSQSGHNTVSWYQQALGQGPQFIFQYYREEENGRGNFPPRFSGLQFPNYSSELNVNALELDDSALYLCASSLDGTGANYGYTFGSGTRLTVV.

The V call is TRBV5-1, the J call TRBJ2-2, with D tentatively TRBD2 (5 bases). Germline assignment: CDR1 SGHRS and CDR2 YFSETQ. V lost 2 bases and J lost 0, with 5 bases in between. This CDR3 has 14 amino acids. CDR3 nucleotide sequence: TGCGCCAGCAGCTTACTAGCGAACACCGGGGAGCTGTTTTTT. Translated: CASSLLANTGELFF.

The gene calls are TRBV19 and TRBJ2-4; TRBD1 aligns across 7 bases. V shed 1 base and J 0 bases; nucleotides not matched to a gene: 3. The CDR3 sequence is 16 residues long. Germline CDR1 and CDR2: LNHDA and SQIVND (reference sequence). The CDR3 DNA reads TGTGCCAGTAGTATAGGGGCAGGGGGAGCCAAAAACATTCAGTACTTC. This codes for CASSIGAGGAKNIQYF.

This chain uses TRBV27 with TRBJ2-3; TRBD2 matches at 10 bases. CDR1 MNHEY and CDR2 SMNVEV come from the germline V gene (reference sequence). After removal of 7 bases from V and 3 bases from J, the junction contained 7 bases not matched to a gene. The CDR3 sequence is 15 residues long. In DNA, the CDR3 is TGTGCCAGCACCGTGGTAGCGGGGGGTACAGATACGCAGTATTTT. Protein product: CASTVVAGGTDTQYF.

The J gene is TRBJ2-7, the V gene TRBV5-4, with TRBD2 identical over 7 bases. The CDR3 is 18 residues long. Germline values: CDR1 SGHNT, CDR2 YYREEE (reference sequence). Germline trimming cut 1 base from V and 0 bases from J; bases unmatched to any gene: 13. CDR3 residues: CASSLSQFGGTHSYEQYF. The CDR3 coding sequence is TGTGCCAGCAGCTTGTCTCAATTCGGGGGGACCCACTCCTACGAGCAGTACTTC.

The rearrangement links TRBV9 to TRBJ2-1; 7 bases are shared with TRBD2. The germline V gene has CDR1 SGDLS and CDR2 YYNGEE. CDR3 length: 15 amino acids. V lost 0 bases to trimming and J lost 9 bases; unmatched junction nucleotides: 9. This CDR3 is CASSVGDLAASEQFF. In DNA form, the CDR3 reads TGTGCCAGCAGCGTAGGTGATCTAGCGGCATCTGAGCAGTTCTTC.

This chain links TRBV29-1 with TRBJ1-2; tentatively, D is TRBD1 (6 bases). Germline CDR1 reads SQVTM; CDR2 reads ANQGSEA. The length of the CDR3 is 11 residues. V lost 6 bases, J lost 8 bases, and 13 bases lay in between. The CDR3 coding sequence is TGCAGCGTGTACACAGGGAAGGGCTACACCTTC. Protein: CSVYTGKGYTF.

The chain employs TRBV5-8 and TRBJ1-1; 12 nucleotides align to TRBD1. Germline-derived CDR1 and CDR2 are SGHTS and YDEGEE. The V gene end was trimmed by 10 bases and the J gene end by 5 bases; junction bases not matched to a gene: 9. CDR3 length: 14 residues. The CDR3 is CALWDRGRRTEAFF. The CDR3 region has the DNA TGTGCCCTCTGGGACAGGGGGCGCCGAACTGAAGCTTTCTTT.

This clone came up a few times. V is TRBV19 and J is TRBJ2-3, with D possibly TRBD2 on 6 matching bases. Germline lookup yields CDR1 LNHDA and CDR2 SQIVND (reference sequence). Trimming removed 0 bases from V and 4 bases from J, with 11 bases in between. The CDR3 has 15 amino acids. CDR3 nucleotides: TGTGCCAGTAGTATAGACCGGGCTAGCGCAGATACGCAGTATTTT. This translates into CASSIDRASADTQYF.

The J gene is TRBJ2-7, the V gene TRBV28; D possibly corresponds to TRBD1 (6 bases). Germline lookup yields CDR1 MDHEN and CDR2 SYDVKM. CDR3 length: 12 amino acids. Trimming removed 6 bases from V and 4 bases from J, with 10 bases in between. CDR3 in amino acids: CASRVTGYEQYF. The CDR3 nucleotides are TGTGCCAGCAGGGTAACAGGGTACGAGCAGTACTTC.

The rearrangement uses TRBV2 and TRBJ2-1; 7 bases are shared with TRBD2. The V gene end was trimmed by 1 base and the J gene end by 6 bases; junction bases not matched to a gene: 9. This CDR3 is 16 amino acids long. Germline V gene sequence: CDR1 SNHLY, CDR2 FYNNEI. CDR3 in DNA: TGTGCCAGCAGTGAAGGGTGGGGACTACTATCCAATGAGCAGTTCTTC. Translated, it gives CASSEGWGLLSNEQFF.

The chain combines TRBV9 with TRBJ1-1; tentatively, D is TRBD1 (5 bases). V shed 4 bases and J shed 11 bases, with 15 bases lying between them. This CDR3 region has 12 residues. The V gene's germline CDR1 is SGDLS and CDR2 YYNGEE. CDR3 region: CASSPGTIGAFF. Here the CDR3 DNA reads TGTGCCAGCAGCCCGGGGACTATCGGGGCTTTCTTT.

The rearrangement uses TRBV7-2 and TRBJ1-1; D may be TRBD1 (5 bases). The germline CDR1 and CDR2 sequences are SGHTA and FQGNSA. The CDR3 is made up of 13 amino acids. V gave up 1 base and J gave up 6 bases, with 9 bases separating them. This chain's CDR3 is CASSLGRVAEAFF. The CDR3 DNA sequence: TGTGCCAGCAGCTTAGGCAGGGTCGCTGAAGCTTTCTTT.

The V and J genes are TRBV10-3 and TRBJ2-6, with no clear D. V was trimmed by 3 bases and J by 0 bases, leaving 3 bases between them. The CDR3 consists of 14 residues. Germline V gene sequence: CDR1 ENHRY, CDR2 SYGVKD. CDR3 amino acids: CAISDNSGANVLTF. The CDR3 DNA reads as TGTGCCATCAGTGACAACTCTGGGGCCAACGTCCTGACTTTC.

This clone was seen just once. The rearrangement links TRBV5-4 to TRBJ2-2, with TRBD2 matching 15 bases. V shed 7 bases, J shed 3 bases, and the junction held 1 base outside the gene matches. This CDR3 comprises 15 residues. CDR1 and CDR2 from the germline V gene are SGHNT and YYREEE (reference sequence). The DNA of the CDR3 is TGTGCCAGCGGGACTAGCGGGGGGCACACCGGGGAGCTGTTTTTT. This gives the protein CASGTSGGHTGELFF.

V gene TRBV30 combines with J gene TRBJ1-5; 9 nucleotides match TRBD1. V lost 2 bases to trimming and J lost 11 bases; unmatched junction nucleotides: 7. Germline loops: CDR1 GTSNPN, CDR2 SVGIG (reference sequence). This CDR3 comprises 13 residues. CDR3 residues: CAWSNDRGMAQHF. The CDR3, as DNA: TGTGCCTGGAGTAATGACAGGGGGATGGCCCAGCATTTT.

CDR3 in amino acids: CATYSSSYEQYF. CDR3 nucleotides: TGTGCCACCTATTCGAGCTCCTACGAGCAGTACTTC. The chain employs TRBV27 and TRBJ2-7; no clear D. The CDR3 contains 12 residues. Germline CDR1 is MNHEY and CDR2 is SMNVEV (reference sequence). The V end was cut by 10 bases, the J end by 0 bases, with 10 bases between.

The chain is built from TRBV4-3 and TRBJ1-2; D is ambiguous. Germline-derived CDR1 and CDR2 are LGHNA and YSLEER. Trimming took 2 bases from V and 5 from J, leaving 15 bases between them. This CDR3 is 15 amino acids long. The CDR3 DNA follows: TGCGCCAGCAGCCAATCTGCTGCAGGCCGGTATGGCTACACCTTC. Translating gives CASSQSAAGRYGYTF.

The V call is TRBV6-5, the J call TRBJ1-2; 10 bases align to TRBD1. Germline V gene data show CDR1 as MNHEY and CDR2 as SVGAGI. Germline trimming cut 8 bases from V and 3 bases from J; bases unmatched to any gene: 0. The CDR3 extends over 12 amino acids. CDR3: CASGTGDYGYTF. Here the CDR3 DNA reads TGTGCCAGCGGGACAGGGGACTATGGCTACACCTTC.

The V gene is TRBV4-3, the J gene TRBJ1-4, with a weak D call TRBD1 (6 bases). Germline CDR1 is LGHNA and CDR2 is YSLEER. Trimming removed 0 bases at V and 3 bases at J, with 14 bases between. There are 17 residues in the CDR3. CDR3 protein: CASSQDWVGQPNEKLFF. Written as DNA, the CDR3 is TGCGCCAGCAGCCAAGATTGGGTAGGACAGCCTAATGAAAAACTGTTTTTT.

The chain employs TRBV4-3 and TRBJ2-7, with 7 bases fitting TRBD2. The CDR3 is 15 amino acids. Germline V gene sequence: CDR1 LGHNA, CDR2 YSLEER. V lost 1 base and J lost 4; bases outside the gene matches: 7. Written as DNA, the CDR3 is TGCGCCAGCAGCCAAGCGGACGCCGGGGGGTACGAGCAGTACTTC. It translates to CASSQADAGGYEQYF.

The V gene is TRBV2, the J gene TRBJ2-1; D possibly corresponds to TRBD2 (5 bases). CDR3 size: 14 residues. The V end lost 8 bases, the J end lost 0 bases, and 11 bases lay between the germline ends. Germline V gene data show CDR1 as SNHLY and CDR2 as FYNNEI. For the CDR3, the DNA is TGTGCCAGCTATCGGGCGGGCTCCTACAATGAGCAGTTCTTC. Encoded protein: CASYRAGSYNEQFF.

This rearrangement joins TRBV6-6 to TRBJ2-7; 8 bases match TRBD1. The germline V gene encodes CDR1 MNHNY and CDR2 SVGAGI (reference sequence). The CDR3 is 12 amino acids. V lost 6 bases and J lost 6; bases outside the gene matches: 4. CDR3 bases: TGTGCCAGCAGGGAGACAGGGGCCGAGCAGTACTTC. Its translation: CASRETGAEQYF.